This record concerns one TCR beta chain sequence. Its antigen is still unknown. This entry belongs to a study of T cell responses to AZD1222 COVID-19 vaccine. Whole-study results and caveats: There were vaccine-associated CD4 TCRs across spike, dominant at 160-218 and 743-854. Only a handful of AZD1222 recipients tested seropositive at baseline. Epitopes outside B.1.351 and B.1.1.7 mutated regions reportedly drew nearly half of spike TCRs. When two AZD1222 doses had been given, Spike-specific TCR breadth and depth rose.

Assay: immunoSEQ multiplex PCR; the TCRdb copy retains only in-frame clones and omits some. The table has some 70,000 clones, roughly 82% seen once. The CDR3 contains 13 residues. V shed 5 bases, J shed 2 bases, and the junction held 3 bases outside the gene matches. V gene TRBV12-3 or TRBV12-4 combines with J gene TRBJ2-7; TRBD1 matches at 7 bases. The sequences come from peripheral blood, collected on day 0 of AZD1222 vaccination. This clonotype originated in an adult in good health. The CDR3 nucleotides read TGTGCCAGCAGTGTCGGACAGGCCTACGAGCAGTACTTC. Residues: CASSVGQAYEQYF.